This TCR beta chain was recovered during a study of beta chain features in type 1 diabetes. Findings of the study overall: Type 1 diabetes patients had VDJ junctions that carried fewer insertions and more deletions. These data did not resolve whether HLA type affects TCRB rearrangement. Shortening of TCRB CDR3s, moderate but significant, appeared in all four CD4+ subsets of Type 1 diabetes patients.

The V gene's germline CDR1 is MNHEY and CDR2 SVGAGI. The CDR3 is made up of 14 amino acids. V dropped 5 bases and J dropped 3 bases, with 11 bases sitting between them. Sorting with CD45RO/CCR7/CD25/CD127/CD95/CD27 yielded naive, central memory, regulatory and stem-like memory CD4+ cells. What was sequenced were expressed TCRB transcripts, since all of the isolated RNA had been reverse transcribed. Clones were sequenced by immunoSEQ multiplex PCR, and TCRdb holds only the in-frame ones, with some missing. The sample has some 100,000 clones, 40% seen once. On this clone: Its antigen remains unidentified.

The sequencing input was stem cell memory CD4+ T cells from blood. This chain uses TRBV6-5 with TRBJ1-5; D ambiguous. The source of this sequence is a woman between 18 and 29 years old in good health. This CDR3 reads CASSRREFNQPQHF. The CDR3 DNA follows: TGTGCCAGCAGTAGAAGGGAGTTCAATCAGCCCCAGCATTTT.